What follows describes a single TCR beta chain. No antigen is known for it. The protocol was immunoSEQ multiplex PCR, while the TCRdb copy is restricted to in-frame clones and leaves out a portion. This sample has just over 70,000 clones, with about 80% found just once. This specimen belongs to a study of graft-versus-host responses after intestinal transplantation. In the study overall: Transplants were multivisceral, liver-intestinal, or isolated intestinal.

CDR1 SGHRS and CDR2 YFSETQ come from the germline V gene. Trimming shortened V by 4 bases and J by 4 bases, and 17 bases separated the two germline ends. The CDR3 covers 16 residues. The study, taken as a whole, reports: Detected in recipient marrow were GvH clones, some of which were first observed in ileum or blood.

The V gene is TRBV5-1, the J gene TRBJ2-2, with D maybe TRBD2 (6 bases). The clonotype was recovered from a human donor who was the organ donor for an intestinal transplant. The sample in question was unstimulated CD4+ T cells sorted from spleen or lymph node cells, obtained before transplant. The CDR3 DNA follows: TGCGCCAGCAGCCTCGGACTACCTGACGGCACCGGGGAGCTGTTTTTT. Translating it yields CASSLGLPDGTGELFF.